This T cell receptor beta chain was captured in a study of blood T cell repertoires in COVID-19. The V end was cut by 1 base, the J end by 2 bases, with 5 bases between. The CDR3 is 13 amino acids. In germline, CDR1 is MNHEY, CDR2 SMNVEV (reference sequence). Under the authors' procedure: Nucleated cell counts were estimated from reference gene primer amplification. TCRdb keeps only in-frame clones here, not all; method: immunoSEQ multiplex PCR. The V and J calls and clone size come from that table; D and trimming were worked out from the DNA. Seen here are approximately 100,000 clones, 80% to 90% observed once, and the top ten hold approximately 2.6%.

This rearrangement joins TRBV27 to TRBJ1-1; D ambiguous. The sequence was obtained from a woman between 45 and 65 years old who had recovered from COVID-19. The sequencing input was PBMCs or T cells enriched from blood (not recorded which). In DNA, the CDR3 is TGTGCCAGCAGTTTATTAAGCAACACTGAAGCTTTCTTT. Translated: CASSLLSNTEAFF.